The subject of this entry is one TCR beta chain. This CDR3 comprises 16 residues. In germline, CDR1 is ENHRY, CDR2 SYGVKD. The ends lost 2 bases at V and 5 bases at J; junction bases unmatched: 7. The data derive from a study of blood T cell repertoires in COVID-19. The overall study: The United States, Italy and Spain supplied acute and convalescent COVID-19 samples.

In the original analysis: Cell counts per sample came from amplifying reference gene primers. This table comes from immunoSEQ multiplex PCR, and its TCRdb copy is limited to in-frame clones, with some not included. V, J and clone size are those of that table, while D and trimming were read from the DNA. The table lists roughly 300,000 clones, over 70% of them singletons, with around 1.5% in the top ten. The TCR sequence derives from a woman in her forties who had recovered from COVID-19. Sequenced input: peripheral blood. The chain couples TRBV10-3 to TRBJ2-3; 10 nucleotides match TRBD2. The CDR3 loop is CAISEPSGGLGDTQYF. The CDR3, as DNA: TGTGCCATCAGTGAGCCTAGCGGGGGATTAGGAGATACGCAGTATTTT.